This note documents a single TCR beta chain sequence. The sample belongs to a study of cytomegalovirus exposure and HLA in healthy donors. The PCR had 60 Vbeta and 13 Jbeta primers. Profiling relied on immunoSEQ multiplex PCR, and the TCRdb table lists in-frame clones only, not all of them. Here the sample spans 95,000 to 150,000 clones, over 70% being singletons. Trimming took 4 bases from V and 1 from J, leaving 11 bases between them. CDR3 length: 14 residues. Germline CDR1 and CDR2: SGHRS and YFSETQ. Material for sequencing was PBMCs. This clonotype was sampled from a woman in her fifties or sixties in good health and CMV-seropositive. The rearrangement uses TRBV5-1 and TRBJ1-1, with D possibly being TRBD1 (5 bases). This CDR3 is CASSRTGGNTEAFF. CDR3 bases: TGCGCCAGCAGCAGGACGGGGGGGAACACTGAAGCTTTCTTT.